These 5 T cell receptor beta chains originate from one sample sequenced in a study of T cells after yellow fever vaccination. In TCRdb, the 5' RACE reads were re-called with MiXCR into one record per CDR3 protein. The top ten hold more than 0.85% of the sample, which has 230,000 or so distinct CDR3 sequences, over 6.5% seen once. The starting material was CD4+ T cells sorted from PBMCs, obtained on the day of the yellow fever booster vaccination. These receptors all stem from a man aged 25 to 40 who received the YFV17D yellow fever vaccine.

The genes are TRBV6-1 and TRBJ1-2; 8 bases line up with TRBD1. Unmatched junction bases numbered 3, after V lost 6 bases and J lost 3 bases. CDR3 length: 13 amino acids. The germline CDR1 and CDR2 sequences are MNHNS and SASEGT. The CDR3 is CASSGQGYYGYTF. The CDR3 bases are TGTGCCAGCAGCGGACAGGGTTACTATGGCTACACCTTC.

This clonotype was observed a handful of times. V is TRBV20-1 and J is TRBJ2-1, with a possible D match to TRBD1 (6 bases). The CDR3 length is 15 residues. Looked up from germline, CDR1 is DFQATT and CDR2 is SNEGSKA (reference sequence). V was clipped by 0 bases and J by 8 bases, with 17 bases between them. The CDR3 DNA is TGCAGTGCTAGAGATGGCAGGGGCGATATGGATGAGCAGTTCTTC. As protein: CSARDGRGDMDEQFF.

This clonotype was observed a handful of times. V gene TRBV10-1 combines with J gene TRBJ2-1, with 8 bases matching TRBD1. The CDR3 length is 14 residues. CDR1 and CDR2 (germline): WNHNN, SYGVQD (reference sequence). The ends lost 4 bases at V and 14 bases at J; junction bases unmatched: 13. Written as DNA, the CDR3 is TGCGCCAGCAGTGCCTCCGGGACAGGACTCCCCAAGTTCTTC. Its protein product is CASSASGTGLPKFF.

This clonotype was observed at least ten times. The chain joins TRBV10-3 to TRBJ2-7, with D possibly TRBD1 on 7 matching bases. Per germline, CDR1 ENHRY and CDR2 SYGVKD. V gave up 8 bases and J gave up 1 base, with 21 bases separating them. CDR3 length equals 16 residues. CDR3 region: CAIRVEGAGGSYEQYF. The CDR3 DNA reads TGTGCCATCCGAGTGGAGGGGGCAGGAGGGTCCTACGAGCAGTACTTC.

There are many counts of this clonotype. V is TRBV7-8 and J is TRBJ2-7; 7 bases line up with TRBD2. The CDR3 sequence is 13 residues long. Germline V CDR1 and CDR2: SGHVS, FQNEAQ. The CDR3 coding sequence is TGTGCCAGCAGCTCATACTTCACTAGCGAGGCGTGGGTC. Protein: CASSSYFTSEAWV.